The source of this T cell receptor beta chain is a study of blood T cell repertoires in COVID-19. The wider study: Both acute and convalescent COVID-19 samples were obtained from the United States, Italy and Spain. PBMCs, B-cell-depleted T cells, or T cells were the source of the cDNA or gDNA that made up the material.

V gave up 1 base and J gave up 1 base, with 11 bases separating them. The CDR3 sequence is 15 residues long. Germline lookup yields CDR1 GTSNPN and CDR2 SVGIG (reference sequence). Sequenced by immunoSEQ multiplex PCR; TCRdb stores in-frame clones only, minus some. The sample has 330,000 or so clones; around nine tenths are singletons. Adults between about 18 and 95 years of age took part from about two dozen US areas. People in the exposed group encountered a COVID-19 case within 2 weeks before entering the study. The TCR sequence derives from a woman aged 30 to 39 who had been exposed to COVID-19. The chain carries TRBV30 and TRBJ1-3; D might be TRBD1 (6 bases). The sample was PBMCs or T cells enriched from blood (not recorded which). DNA of the CDR3: TGTGCCTGGAGTGCAGCAGGGGTATCTGGAAACACCATATATTTT. Translated: CAWSAAGVSGNTIYF.